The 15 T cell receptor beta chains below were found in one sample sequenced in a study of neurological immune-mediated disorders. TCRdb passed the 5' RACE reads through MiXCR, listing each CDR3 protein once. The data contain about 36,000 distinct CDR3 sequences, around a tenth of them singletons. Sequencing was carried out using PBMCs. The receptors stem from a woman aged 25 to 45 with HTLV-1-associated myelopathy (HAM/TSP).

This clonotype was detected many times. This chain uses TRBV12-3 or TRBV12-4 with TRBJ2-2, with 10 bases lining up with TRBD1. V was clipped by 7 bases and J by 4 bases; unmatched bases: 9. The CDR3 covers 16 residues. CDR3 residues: CASNKRGDRGTGELFF. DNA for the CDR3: TGTGCCAGCAATAAAAGAGGGGACAGGGGCACCGGGGAGCTGTTTTTT.

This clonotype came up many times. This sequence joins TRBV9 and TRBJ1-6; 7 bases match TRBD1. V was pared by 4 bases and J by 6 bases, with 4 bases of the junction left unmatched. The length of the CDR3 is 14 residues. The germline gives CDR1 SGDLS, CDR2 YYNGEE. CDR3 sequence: CASSLRDSNSPLHF. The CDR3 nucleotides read TGTGCCAGCAGCCTCCGGGACAGTAATTCACCCCTCCACTTT.

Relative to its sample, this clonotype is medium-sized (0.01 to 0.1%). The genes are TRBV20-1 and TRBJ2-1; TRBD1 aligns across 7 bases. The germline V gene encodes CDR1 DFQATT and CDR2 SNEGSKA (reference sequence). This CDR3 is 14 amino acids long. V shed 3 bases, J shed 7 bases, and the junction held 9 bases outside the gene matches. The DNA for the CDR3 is TGCAGTGCTAGTAGGGGCCAGGGGGTAAATGAGCAGTTCTTC. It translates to CSASRGQGVNEQFF.

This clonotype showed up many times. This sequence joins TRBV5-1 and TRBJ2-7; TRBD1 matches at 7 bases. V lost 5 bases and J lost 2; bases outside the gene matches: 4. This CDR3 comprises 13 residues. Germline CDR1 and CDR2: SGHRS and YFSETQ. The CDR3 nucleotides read TGCGCCAGCAGGGGGACAGATACCTACGAGCAGTACTTC. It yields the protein CASRGTDTYEQYF.

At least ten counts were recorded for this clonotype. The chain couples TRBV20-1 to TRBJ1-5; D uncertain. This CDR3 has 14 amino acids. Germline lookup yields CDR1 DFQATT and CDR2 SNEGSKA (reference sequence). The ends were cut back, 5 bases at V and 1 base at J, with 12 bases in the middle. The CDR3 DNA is TGCAGTGCTGCGTGGGAGAGGAGCAATCAGCCCCAGCATTTT. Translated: CSAAWERSNQPQHF.

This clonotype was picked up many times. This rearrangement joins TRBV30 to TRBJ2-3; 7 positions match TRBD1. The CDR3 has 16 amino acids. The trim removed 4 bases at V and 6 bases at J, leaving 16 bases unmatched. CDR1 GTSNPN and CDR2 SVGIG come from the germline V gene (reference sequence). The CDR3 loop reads CAWITDRPLLADTQYF. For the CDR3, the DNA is TGTGCCTGGATAACGGACAGGCCTCTGTTGGCGGATACGCAGTATTTT. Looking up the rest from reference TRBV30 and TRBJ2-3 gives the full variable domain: SQTIHQWPATLVQPVGSPLSLECTVEGTSNPNLYWYRQAAGRGLQLLFYSVGIGQISSEVPQNLSASRPQDRQFILSSKKLLLSDSGFYLCAWITDRPLLADTQYFGPGTRLTVL.

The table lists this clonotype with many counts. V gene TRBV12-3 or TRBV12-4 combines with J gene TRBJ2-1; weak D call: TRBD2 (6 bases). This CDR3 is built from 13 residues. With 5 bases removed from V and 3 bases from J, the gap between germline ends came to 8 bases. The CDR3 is CASSPTSYNEQFF. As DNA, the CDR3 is TGTGCCAGCAGTCCGACTAGCTACAATGAGCAGTTCTTC.

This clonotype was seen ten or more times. In DNA, the CDR3 is TGTGCCAGCAGTTTAGTAGGGACAGGGCTAAACAATGAGCAGTTCTTC. This encodes CASSLVGTGLNNEQFF. This chain joins TRBV12-3 or TRBV12-4 and TRBJ2-1; 9 positions agree with TRBD1. V dropped 1 base and J dropped 5; count of bases not matched to a gene: 6. The CDR3 runs to 16 residues.

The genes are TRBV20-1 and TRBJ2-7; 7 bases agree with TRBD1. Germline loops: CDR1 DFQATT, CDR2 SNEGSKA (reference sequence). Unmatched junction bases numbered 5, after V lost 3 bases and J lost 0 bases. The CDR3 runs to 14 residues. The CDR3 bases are TGCAGTGCTAGGGACAGGCGAGCCTCCTACGAGCAGTACTTC. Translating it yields CSARDRRASYEQYF.

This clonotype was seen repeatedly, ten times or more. The CDR3 spells CASSTSDGITNYGYTF. The CDR3 DNA follows: TGTGCCAGCAGCACCTCGGACGGAATAACTAACTATGGCTACACCTTC. The chain joins TRBV5-6 to TRBJ1-2; D call uncertain. Germline V gives CDR1 SGHDT, CDR2 YYEEEE. The V end was cut by 4 bases, the J end by 0 bases, with 16 bases between. CDR3 length: 16 residues.

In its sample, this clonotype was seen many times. This chain's CDR3 is CASSRRMTTEAFF. As DNA, the CDR3 is TGTGCCAGCAGCCGACGAATGACCACTGAAGCTTTCTTT. V gene TRBV12-3 or TRBV12-4 combines with J gene TRBJ1-1; D is undetermined. V lost 6 bases and J lost 4, with 12 bases in between. The CDR3 runs 13 residues.

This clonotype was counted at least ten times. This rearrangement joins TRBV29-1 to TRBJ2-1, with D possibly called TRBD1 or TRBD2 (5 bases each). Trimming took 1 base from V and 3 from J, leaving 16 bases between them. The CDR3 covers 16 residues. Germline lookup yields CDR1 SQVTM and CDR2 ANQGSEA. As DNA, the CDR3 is TGCAGCGTTGAAGGGGACCCGTCGCTTTTCTACAATGAGCAGTTCTTC. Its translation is CSVEGDPSLFYNEQFF.

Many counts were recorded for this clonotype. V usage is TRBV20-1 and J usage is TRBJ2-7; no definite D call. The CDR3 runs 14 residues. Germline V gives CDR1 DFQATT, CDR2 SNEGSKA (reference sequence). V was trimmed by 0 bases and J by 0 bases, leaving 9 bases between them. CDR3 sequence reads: CSARDSITSYEQYF. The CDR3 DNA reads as TGCAGTGCTAGAGACAGCATAACCTCCTACGAGCAGTACTTC.

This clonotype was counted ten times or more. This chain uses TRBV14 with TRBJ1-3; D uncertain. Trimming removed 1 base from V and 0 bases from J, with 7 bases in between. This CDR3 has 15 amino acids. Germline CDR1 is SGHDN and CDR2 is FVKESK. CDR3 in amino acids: CASSQVVSSGNTIYF. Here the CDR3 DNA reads TGTGCCAGCAGCCAAGTCGTTAGCTCTGGAAACACCATATATTTT.

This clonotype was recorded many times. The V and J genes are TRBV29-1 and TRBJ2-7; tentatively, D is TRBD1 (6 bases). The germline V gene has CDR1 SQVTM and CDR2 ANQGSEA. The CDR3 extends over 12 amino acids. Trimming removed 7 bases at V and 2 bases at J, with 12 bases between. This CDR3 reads CSAQDSPYEQYF. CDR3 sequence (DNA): TGCAGCGCACAGGACAGTCCCTACGAGCAGTACTTC.